The 14 T cell receptor beta chains below come from one sample, sequenced in a study of cytomegalovirus exposure and HLA in healthy donors. A multiplex PCR was run with 60 Vbeta primers and 13 Jbeta primers. Generated by immunoSEQ multiplex PCR, the TCRdb table keeps only in-frame clones and is missing some. There are 35,000 to 40,000 clones in the sample; approximately 55% occur only once, and around 6.2% lies in the top ten. The sequencing sample was made of PBMCs. All receptors derive from a woman aged 40 to 55 in good health and CMV-seropositive.

This sequence joins TRBV6-1 and TRBJ2-3; TRBD1 matches at 9 bases. Trimming took 4 bases from V and 3 from J; bases not matched to a gene: 5. This CDR3 contains 15 residues. Germline V gives CDR1 MNHNS, CDR2 SASEGT. CDR3 region: CASSGQGVMTDTQYF. CDR3 DNA: TGTGCCAGCAGTGGACAGGGGGTAATGACAGATACGCAGTATTTT.

This clone has just a few counts. Here the CDR3 DNA reads TGTGCCAGCATGAGGGTATATACCGGGGAGCTGTTTTTT. This translates into CASMRVYTGELFF. The V gene is TRBV11-2, the J gene TRBJ2-2; weak D call: TRBD2 (5 bases). Germline assignment: CDR1 SGHAT and CDR2 FQNNGV. This CDR3 is 13 amino acids long. Deletions cut 7 bases from V and 5 bases from J, with 11 bases between.

This clone has only a few counts. The chain couples TRBV2 to TRBJ2-1; 8 nucleotides line up with TRBD1. Germline CDR1 reads SNHLY; CDR2 reads FYNNEI. V shed 6 bases and J 0 bases; nucleotides not matched to a gene: 10. CDR3 length: 17 amino acids. DNA of the CDR3: TGTGCCAGCAGAGCGAGACAGGGGCCGAGCTCCTACAATGAGCAGTTCTTC. This sequence encodes CASRARQGPSSYNEQFF.

A few counts support this clone. This rearrangement joins TRBV30 to TRBJ2-1; TRBD1 is a possible D gene (7 bases). Germline CDR1 reads GTSNPN; CDR2 reads SVGIG (reference sequence). CDR3 size: 14 residues. The V gene lost 5 bases and the J gene lost 3 bases, with 14 bases spanning the gap. CDR3 sequence (DNA): TGTGCCTGGGGAGGGGGCGCGGGCTACAATGAGCAGTTCTTC. Translating it yields CAWGGGAGYNEQFF.

The rearrangement uses TRBV9 and TRBJ2-2, with D hard to call. Trimming left V 2 bases short and J 4 bases short, with 9 bases between. Germline loops: CDR1 SGDLS, CDR2 YYNGEE. CDR3 length: 14 residues. The CDR3 sequence is CASSVVVSTGELFF. The CDR3 DNA follows: TGTGCCAGCAGCGTCGTGGTTAGCACCGGGGAGCTGTTTTTT. Full variable domain (remainder filled in from reference TRBV9 and TRBJ2-2): DSGVTQTPKHLITATGQRVTLRCSPRSGDLSVYWYQQSLDQGLQFLIQYYNGEERAKGNILERFSAQQFPDLHSELNLSSLELGDSALYFCASSVVVSTGELFFGEGSRLTVL.

This clone was observed once. The V and J genes are TRBV11-3 and TRBJ1-5; D is uncertain. Germline V gives CDR1 SGHNT, CDR2 YENEEA. The CDR3 is made up of 13 amino acids. The CDR3 sequence is CPIAGLVLQPQHF. The CDR3 region has the DNA TGTCCTATTGCGGGTTTGGTCCTTCAGCCCCAGCATTTT.

This clone has just a few counts. The CDR3 DNA sequence: TGTGCCAGCAGCCGGGACAGGGTAGAGACCCAGTACTTC. Its protein is CASSRDRVETQYF. The chain is built from TRBV14 and TRBJ2-5; the match to TRBD1 covers 9 bases. The V gene end was trimmed by 4 bases and the J gene end by 4 bases; junction bases not matched to a gene: 1. The CDR3 is 13 residues long. Germline V gene sequence: CDR1 SGHDN, CDR2 FVKESK.

CDR3 sequence (DNA): TGCGCCAGCAGCGGTCAGGGAAACTCCTACAATGAGCAGTTCTTC. Amino acids: CASSGQGNSYNEQFF. This sequence joins TRBV5-1 and TRBJ2-1; D perhaps matches TRBD1 (5 bases). Between the trimmed V and J ends, which lost 4 bases and 0 bases, there was a span of 11 bases. CDR1 is SGHRS and CDR2 is YFSETQ in the germline V gene. CDR3 length equals 15 residues.

This sequence joins TRBV29-1 and TRBJ1-2; D is possibly TRBD1 (5 bases). The CDR3 length is 14 residues. V dropped 6 bases and J dropped 3 bases, with 17 bases sitting between them. The germline CDR1 and CDR2 sequences are SQVTM and ANQGSEA. CDR3 nucleotide sequence: TGCAGCGTCGTCGGTCCATCAGGGTACTATGGCTACACCTTC. It yields the protein CSVVGPSGYYGYTF.

The chain's CDR3 is CASSQRTGENSPLHF. Here the CDR3 DNA reads TGTGCCAGCAGCCAACGGACAGGGGAGAATTCACCCCTCCACTTT. The V gene is TRBV7-8, the J gene TRBJ1-6, with 9 bases that match TRBD1. Germline V gene data show CDR1 as SGHVS and CDR2 as FQNEAQ. CDR3 length equals 15 residues. Trimming took 5 bases from V and 7 from J; bases not matched to a gene: 6.

The table lists this clone with a few counts. The chain couples TRBV23-1 to TRBJ1-4; TRBD1 agrees at 8 bases. TRBV23-1 is labeled an ORF, and its function is uncertain. V dropped 7 bases and J dropped 7; count of bases not matched to a gene: 8. The CDR3 has 14 residues. In nucleotides, the CDR3 is TGCGCCAGCAAACGGACAGGGCCTTTTGAAAAACTGTTTTTT. It yields the protein CASKRTGPFEKLFF.

This clone was observed a handful of times. This chain connects TRBV19 to TRBJ1-4; the D gene is possibly TRBD1 (6 bases). V dropped 4 bases and J dropped 8 bases, with 17 bases sitting between them. This CDR3 spans 15 amino acids. Per germline, CDR1 LNHDA and CDR2 SQIVND (reference sequence). The CDR3 coding sequence is TGTGCCAGTAGTAACCCCGAGCCGGGGGGCGAAAAACTGTTTTTT. Protein sequence: CASSNPEPGGEKLFF. The full variable domain, its missing parts supplied by reference TRBV19 and TRBJ1-4, is DGGITQSPKYLFRKEGQNVTLSCEQNLNHDAMYWYRQDPGQGLRLIYYSQIVNDFQKGDIAEGYSVSREKKESFPLTVTSAQKNPTAFYLCASSNPEPGGEKLFFGSGTQLSVL.

A few counts support this clone. This chain connects TRBV27 to TRBJ2-7; 8 positions match TRBD1. This CDR3 region has 14 residues. Looked up from germline, CDR1 is MNHEY and CDR2 is SMNVEV (reference sequence). The J segment lost 4 bases and the V segment lost 5 bases, leaving 7 bases of the junction unmatched. The CDR3 sequence: CASSKEGTGYEQYF. DNA of the CDR3: TGTGCCAGCAGTAAGGAGGGGACAGGATACGAGCAGTACTTC.

The chain carries TRBV6-1 and TRBJ2-1, with D perhaps matching TRBD2 (6 bases). Germline CDR1 reads MNHNS; CDR2 reads SASEGT. This CDR3 has 15 amino acids. Trimming pared 2 bases from V and 4 bases from J, leaving 12 bases between. The CDR3 loop reads CASSERRGTYNEQFF. The CDR3 nucleotides are TGTGCCAGCAGTGAAAGGCGGGGCACGTACAATGAGCAGTTCTTC.